This TCR beta chain was recovered during a study of blood T cell repertoires in COVID-19. As for the study in general: T cells, B-cell-depleted T cells, or PBMCs provided the cDNA or gDNA that served as material.

TCRdb keeps only in-frame clones here, not all; method: immunoSEQ multiplex PCR. The profile shows about 99,000 clones, 79% of them singletons. The germline gives CDR1 MDHEN, CDR2 SYDVKM. The CDR3 totals 12 residues. V gave up 5 bases and J gave up 10 bases, with 12 bases separating them. The sequence was collected from a woman of 80 years or more with active or convalescent COVID-19. Material for sequencing was peripheral blood. V is TRBV28 and J is TRBJ1-5; no reliable D call. CDR3 sequence: CASSPREFPQHF. The DNA of the CDR3 is TGTGCCAGCAGTCCTCGGGAATTTCCCCAGCATTTT.